This TCR beta chain was recorded in a study of blood T cell repertoires in COVID-19. Study in general: Nucleic acid was either cDNA or gDNA, and it came from T cells, B-cell-depleted T cells, or PBMCs.

Enrolled through a virtual design, the participants were between roughly 18 and 100 years of age and came from some 25 US areas. Grouping used clinical history reported by participants in a survey and questionnaire. Symptom resolution, clearance, or two negative PCRs marked the recovered donors of Cohort 3. The assay was immunoSEQ multiplex PCR, and TCRdb's table has in-frame clones only and misses some. The sample shows around 390,000 clones, around nine tenths of them seen only once. From germline, CDR1 is MNHEY and CDR2 SVGAGI. The length of the CDR3 is 14 residues. Between the trimmed V and J ends, which lost 2 bases and 5 bases, there was a span of 9 bases.

The source is a woman in her forties or fifties who had recovered from COVID-19. The J gene is TRBJ1-4, the V gene TRBV6-5; D perhaps matches TRBD1 (6 bases). The sequenced sample was PBMCs or T cells enriched from blood (not recorded which). The CDR3 loop reads CASSYRTANEKLFF. The CDR3 nucleotides are TGTGCCAGCAGTTACCGGACAGCAAATGAAAAACTGTTTTTT.